The present T cell receptor (beta chain) was sequenced within a study of T cell responses to AZD1222 COVID-19 vaccine. CDR3 size: 16 residues. With 4 bases removed from V and 0 bases from J, the gap between germline ends came to 13 bases. The germline V gene encodes CDR1 SGHNT and CDR2 YENEEA. Clones were read by immunoSEQ multiplex PCR, and TCRdb kept only the in-frame ones, dropping some. The table lists around 120,000 clones, 80% to 90% of them singletons, with roughly 11% in the top ten. Note on this clone: Its antigen is currently unknown.

Study-level findings and limits: Seropositive AZD1222 recipients at baseline numbered only five or six.

The V call is TRBV11-3, the J call TRBJ2-1, with D possibly TRBD2 on 5 matching bases. This sample comprised peripheral blood, obtained on day 0 of MenACWY control vaccination. The TCR sequence derives from an adult in good health. The CDR3 protein is CASSSADLSSYNEQFF. The CDR3 nucleotides are TGTGCCAGCAGCTCAGCGGACTTGAGCTCCTACAATGAGCAGTTCTTC. Full variable domain (missing parts from reference TRBV11-3 and TRBJ2-1): EAGVVQSPRYKIIEKKQPVAFWCNPISGHNTLYWYLQNLGQGPELLIRYENEEAVDDSQLPKDRFSAERLKGVDSTLKIQPAELGDSAVYLCASSSADLSSYNEQFFGPGTRLTVL.